One sample yielded the 12 T cell receptor beta chains listed below, sequenced in a study of T-cell reconstitution after alpha-beta-depleted transplantation in children. Library preparation (for TCRbeta) was performed with unique molecular identifiers. Each CDR3 protein is one row after TCRdb ran MiXCR on the PCR reads. Here the sample spans tens of thousands of distinct CDR3 sequences, 4.9% being singletons. Sequencing used PBMCs, mostly from graft donor cells, obtained 180 days after TCRalphabeta/CD19-depleted stem cell transplant. All receptors derive from a boy younger than two who had a stem cell transplant for acute myeloid leukemia, so the T cells may come from the graft donor.

This clonotype occurred many times. This chain joins TRBV12-5 and TRBJ2-1; 7 nucleotides agree with TRBD1. Germline-derived CDR1 and CDR2 are LGHNT and FRNRAP. V shed 2 bases and J 3 bases; nucleotides not matched to a gene: 7. The CDR3 has 16 amino acids. CDR3 amino acids: CASGLPKTGIYNEQFF. CDR3 coding DNA: TGTGCTAGTGGTTTGCCGAAGACAGGGATCTACAATGAGCAGTTCTTC.

This clonotype was seen ten or more times. The V gene is TRBV7-9, the J gene TRBJ1-5, with a possible D match to TRBD1 (5 bases). V lost 0 bases and J lost 3, with 6 bases in between. CDR1 and CDR2 (germline): SEHNR, FQNEAQ (reference sequence). The CDR3 covers 14 residues. The CDR3: CASSLAGVNQPQHF. In DNA, the CDR3 is TGTGCCAGCAGCTTAGCGGGGGTCAATCAGCCCCAGCATTTT.

The sample holds many counts of this clonotype. The chain has TRBV24-1 and TRBJ2-5, with D maybe TRBD2 (5 bases). Per the germline V gene, CDR1 is KGHDR and CDR2 is SFDVKD. V lost 4 bases to trimming and J lost 7 bases, with 15 bases between them. This CDR3 contains 14 residues. The CDR3 here is CATSEPGPRGTQYF. Written as DNA, the CDR3 is TGTGCCACCAGTGAACCGGGCCCTCGGGGGACCCAGTACTTC.

This clonotype was seen at least ten times. The chain recombines TRBV5-1 with TRBJ1-1; D might be TRBD1 (6 bases). Germline CDR1 SGHRS, CDR2 YFSETQ. This CDR3 has 15 residues. V was shortened by 7 bases and J by 1 base, with 17 bases between the two germline ends. This chain's CDR3 is CASVQGPGENTEAFF. The CDR3 bases are TGCGCCAGCGTCCAGGGGCCCGGGGAGAACACTGAAGCTTTCTTT.

This clonotype was seen at least ten times. The gene calls are TRBV3-1 and TRBJ1-1, with 7 positions matching TRBD1. The CDR3 loop spans 15 amino acids. Germline loops: CDR1 LGHDT, CDR2 YNNKEL (reference sequence). The V gene end was trimmed by 0 bases and the J gene end by 0 bases; junction bases not matched to a gene: 1. DNA of the CDR3: TGTGCCAGCAGCCAAGAGGGACAGTTGAACACTGAAGCTTTCTTT. It codes for CASSQEGQLNTEAFF.

This clonotype has ten or more counts. V and J are TRBV5-1 and TRBJ2-7, with 8 positions matching TRBD1. Germline V gene data show CDR1 as SGHRS and CDR2 as YFSETQ. V lost 4 bases and J lost 3; bases outside the gene matches: 3. The CDR3 spans 13 residues. The CDR3 nucleotides read TGCGCCAGCAGCAATACAGGGGGCTACGAGCAGTACTTC. It codes for CASSNTGGYEQYF.

This clonotype was recorded at least ten times. V and J are TRBV7-9 and TRBJ2-2, with a possible D match to TRBD1 (5 bases). This CDR3 is 14 amino acids long. CDR1 is SEHNR, CDR2 FQNEAQ, per germline (reference sequence). V lost 4 bases to trimming and J lost 9 bases, with 15 bases between them. CDR3 DNA sequence: TGTGCCAGCAGCTCGGACATCCCTGGGCGGGAGCTGTTTTTT. Amino acids: CASSSDIPGRELFF.

This clonotype was found many times. The chain recombines TRBV12-3 or TRBV12-4 with TRBJ2-2, with 7 bases that match TRBD2. The CDR3 runs to 16 residues. V shed 2 bases, J shed 5 bases, and the junction held 8 bases outside the gene matches. The CDR3 DNA reads as TGTGCCAGCAGTTTACAGGGCCCGGGAGGTACCGGGGAGCTGTTTTTT. It is translated as CASSLQGPGGTGELFF.

This clonotype was found many times. This rearrangement joins TRBV5-5 to TRBJ2-2, with D tentatively TRBD1 (7 bases). The CDR3 totals 15 residues. Germline CDR1 and CDR2: SGHKS and YYEKEE (reference sequence). With 2 bases removed from V and 5 bases from J, the gap between germline ends came to 13 bases. The CDR3 region is CASSFRGRETGELFF. The CDR3 DNA follows: TGTGCCAGCAGCTTTAGGGGGCGGGAAACCGGGGAGCTGTTTTTT. Full variable domain (outside the CDR3, taken from reference TRBV5-5 and TRBJ2-2): DAGVTQSPTHLIKTRGQQVTLRCSPISGHKSVSWYQQVLGQGPQFIFQYYEKEERGRGNFPDRFSARQFPNYSSELNVNALLLGDSALYLCASSFRGRETGELFFGEGSRLTVL.

This clonotype was observed many times. This chain connects TRBV5-1 to TRBJ1-1, with 7 bases identical to TRBD1. The CDR3 consists of 15 residues. With V trimmed by 0 bases and J by 4 bases, 6 bases remained unmatched. The germline V gene encodes CDR1 SGHRS and CDR2 YFSETQ. The chain's CDR3 is CASSLEARGTTEAFF. The DNA for the CDR3 is TGCGCCAGCAGCTTGGAGGCCAGGGGGACCACTGAAGCTTTCTTT. The variable domain in full, with the rest retrieved from reference TRBV5-1 and TRBJ1-1, is KAGVTQTPRYLIKTRGQQVTLSCSPISGHRSVSWYQQTPGQGLQFLFEYFSETQRNKGNFPGRFSGRQFSNSRSEMNVSTLELGDSALYLCASSLEARGTTEAFFGQGTRLTVV.

This clonotype was observed at least ten times. The chain employs TRBV9 and TRBJ1-4, with a weak D call TRBD1 (5 bases). Germline lookup yields CDR1 SGDLS and CDR2 YYNGEE. Trimming took off 0 bases at V and 7 bases at J, with 16 bases between the two ends. There are 16 residues in the CDR3. As DNA, the CDR3 is TGTGCCAGCAGCGTAGGGGACCGAACTTGGGGTGAAAAACTGTTTTTT. This encodes CASSVGDRTWGEKLFF.

This clonotype has ten or more counts. V usage is TRBV5-6 and J usage is TRBJ2-1; D uncertain. Germline lookup yields CDR1 SGHDT and CDR2 YYEEEE. The length of the CDR3 is 13 residues. The ends were cut back, 5 bases at V and 6 bases at J, with 12 bases in the middle. CDR3: CASRRSLGNEQFF. The DNA of the CDR3 is TGTGCCAGCAGACGTTCCCTTGGCAATGAGCAGTTCTTC.